Each of the 23 T cell receptor beta chains below was sequenced from the same sample in a study of T cells in tuberculosis. The repertoire was sequenced with immunoSEQ multiplex PCR; TCRdb's copy has only in-frame clones and lacks some. The data contain 30,000 or so clones, about 95% of them singletons. Sequencing input: PBMCs. The receptors originated from a donor aged 10-30 years with latent tuberculosis or without tuberculosis infection.

The chain is built from TRBV4-2 and TRBJ1-4; D might be TRBD1 (6 bases). The V gene's germline CDR1 is LGHNA and CDR2 YNFKEQ. The CDR3 covers 15 residues. Trimming cost V 1 base and J 7 bases, with 13 bases left between them. Here the CDR3 reads CASSQGGQGTEKLFF. CDR3 DNA sequence: TGTGCCAGCAGCCAAGGGGGGCAGGGTACTGAAAAACTGTTTTTT.

The CDR3 loop reads CASSFGRATQETQYF. CDR3 DNA: TGTGCCAGCAGCTTCGGCAGGGCGACCCAAGAGACCCAGTACTTC. This chain uses TRBV7-2 with TRBJ2-5; maybe TRBD1 (5 bases). The CDR3 extends over 15 amino acids. Germline lookup yields CDR1 SGHTA and CDR2 FQGNSA. Trimming took off 3 bases at V and 1 base at J, with 12 bases between the two ends.

The gene calls are TRBV6-4 and TRBJ2-1, with D possibly matching TRBD2 (6 bases). This CDR3 has 13 amino acids. Trimming took 0 bases from V and 8 from J, leaving 8 bases between them. Per germline, CDR1 MRHNA and CDR2 SNTAGT. CDR3 sequence: CASSDSERDEQFF. The CDR3 region has the DNA TGTGCCAGCAGTGACTCTGAGCGGGATGAGCAGTTCTTC.

The chain joins TRBV9 to TRBJ1-6, with 9 bases matching TRBD1. Germline V gene lookup returns CDR1 SGDLS and CDR2 YYNGEE. Trimming at V came to 3 bases and at J to 10 bases, leaving 8 bases not matched to a gene. CDR3 length: 15 amino acids. Here the CDR3 DNA reads TGTGCCAGCAGCGCCGAGGGACAGGGACAGTCACCCCTCCACTTT. It codes for CASSAEGQGQSPLHF.

The V call is TRBV10-1, the J call TRBJ2-7, with D tentatively TRBD2 (5 bases). The CDR3 is 14 amino acids. V gave up 1 base and J gave up 5 bases, with 12 bases separating them. CDR1 is WNHNN, CDR2 SYGVQD, per germline (reference sequence). The CDR3 is CASSEFDSANEQYF. The DNA for the CDR3 is TGCGCCAGCAGTGAGTTCGATAGCGCAAACGAGCAGTACTTC.

This rearrangement joins TRBV25-1 to TRBJ2-7; unclear D gene. CDR3 length: 14 amino acids. Per the germline V gene, CDR1 is MGHDK and CDR2 is SYGVNS. With 3 bases removed from V and 3 bases from J, the gap between germline ends came to 12 bases. Here the CDR3 reads CASSDRQAIYEQYF. DNA of the CDR3: TGTGCCAGCAGTGACAGGCAGGCAATCTACGAGCAGTACTTC.

In this sample, this clone turned up once. The gene calls are TRBV19 and TRBJ1-1, with 7 bases identical to TRBD1. Germline values: CDR1 LNHDA, CDR2 SQIVND (reference sequence). The CDR3 totals 15 residues. The V segment lost 5 bases and the J segment 1 base; nucleotides outside the gene matches: 7. CDR3 amino acids: CASSGWYRGNTEAFF. The CDR3 DNA reads TGTGCCAGTAGTGGGTGGTACAGGGGGAACACTGAAGCTTTCTTT.

The V call is TRBV25-1, the J call TRBJ2-5; the match to TRBD1 covers 7 bases. CDR1 and CDR2 from the germline V gene are MGHDK and SYGVNS. This CDR3 spans 16 amino acids. With 2 bases clipped from V and 2 bases from J, the junction kept 8 bases outside the gene matches. The CDR3 region has the DNA TGTGCCAGCAGTGAAAACTCCGGGACAGCGCAAGAGACCCAGTACTTC. Translation gives CASSENSGTAQETQYF. The full variable domain, rest sourced from reference TRBV25-1 and TRBJ2-5, is EADIYQTPRYLVIGTGKKITLECSQTMGHDKMYWYQQDPGMELHLIHYSYGVNSTEKGDLSSESTVSRIRTEHFPLTLESARPSHTSQYLCASSENSGTAQETQYFGPGTRLLVL.

This clone was detected once. This chain links TRBV9 with TRBJ2-1; 14 bases match TRBD2. Germline V lookup: CDR1 SGDLS, CDR2 YYNGEE. V lost 4 bases and J lost 15; bases outside the gene matches: 9. This CDR3 region has 14 residues. CDR3 in amino acids: CASSSGLAGERTFF. CDR3 sequence (DNA): TGTGCCAGCAGCTCGGGACTAGCGGGAGAGAGGACGTTCTTC.

The chain links TRBV28 to TRBJ2-5; the match to TRBD1 covers 9 bases. The CDR3 has 15 residues. Germline V gene data show CDR1 as MDHEN and CDR2 as SYDVKM. The V and J ends lost 5 bases and 5 bases, in that order; junction bases with no gene match: 9. In DNA form, the CDR3 reads TGTGCCAGCAGTACCAACAGGGGGCGAGGGGAGACCCAGTACTTC. Translation gives CASSTNRGRGETQYF.

This rearrangement joins TRBV28 to TRBJ1-2, with 7 positions matching TRBD1. The germline V gene encodes CDR1 MDHEN and CDR2 SYDVKM. V lost 6 bases, J lost 8 bases, and 21 bases stayed unmatched. The CDR3 extends over 17 amino acids. The CDR3 loop reads CASRHQRSRGRLVGYTF. CDR3 DNA: TGTGCCAGCAGGCACCAGAGGAGTAGGGGGCGACTAGTAGGCTACACCTTC.

The V gene is TRBV5-6, the J gene TRBJ2-3; the D gene is possibly TRBD2 (5 bases). This CDR3 comprises 14 residues. Trimming removed 4 bases from V and 3 bases from J, with 12 bases in between. CDR1 is SGHDT, CDR2 YYEEEE, per germline. CDR3 bases: TGTGCCAGCAGCCGGGAAGATTGGACAGATACGCAGTATTTT. Its translation: CASSREDWTDTQYF.

This chain connects TRBV23-1 to TRBJ2-5; 12 bases line up with TRBD2. TRBV23-1 qualifies as an ORF whose function is uncertain. The V segment lost 0 bases and the J segment 3 bases; nucleotides outside the gene matches: 5. The CDR3 has 17 residues. CDR3 sequence reads: CASSQSSRLAGEETQYF. The DNA for the CDR3 is TGCGCCAGCAGTCAATCTAGCCGACTAGCGGGAGAAGAGACCCAGTACTTC.

This chain joins TRBV13 and TRBJ2-7, with D perhaps TRBD2 (6 bases). The CDR3 contains 12 residues. V dropped 7 bases and J dropped 3 bases, with 10 bases sitting between them. Germline CDR1 reads PRHDT; CDR2 reads FYEKMQ (reference sequence). The CDR3 region has the DNA TGTGCCAGCACTTCCGGGGGCTACGAGCAGTACTTC. Translated, it gives CASTSGGYEQYF.

The chain has TRBV9 and TRBJ2-7; perhaps TRBD2 as D (5 bases). Trimming shortened V by 4 bases and J by 0 bases, and 14 bases separated the two germline ends. The germline V gene encodes CDR1 SGDLS and CDR2 YYNGEE. CDR3 length equals 15 residues. This chain's CDR3 is CASSPFAGSSYEQYF. For the CDR3, the DNA is TGTGCCAGCAGCCCTTTTGCGGGTAGCTCCTACGAGCAGTACTTC.

CDR3 region: CASSVVPGGSAEAFF. The CDR3 DNA is TGTGCCAGCAGCGTAGTTCCAGGGGGCAGCGCTGAAGCTTTCTTT. The chain links TRBV9 to TRBJ1-1, with TRBD1 matching over 8 bases. Germline CDR1 reads SGDLS; CDR2 reads YYNGEE. Unmatched junction bases numbered 7, after V lost 0 bases and J lost 6 bases. This CDR3 has 15 amino acids.

The genes are TRBV6-1 and TRBJ2-3; D may be TRBD2 (6 bases). The V end lost 4 bases, the J end lost 5 bases, and 13 bases lay between the germline ends. The CDR3 covers 14 residues. The germline V gene has CDR1 MNHNS and CDR2 SASEGT. CDR3 region: CASSGGGVGDTQYF. The DNA of the CDR3 is TGTGCCAGCAGTGGAGGCGGGGTGGGAGATACGCAGTATTTT.

The V and J genes are TRBV10-3 and TRBJ1-2, with D unresolved. Germline assignment: CDR1 ENHRY and CDR2 SYGVKD. Trimming shortened V by 2 bases and J by 5 bases, and 6 bases separated the two germline ends. This CDR3 has 12 residues. The CDR3 coding sequence is TGTGCCATCAGTGAGGGGAGATATGGCTACACCTTC. This gives the protein CAISEGRYGYTF.

The rearrangement links TRBV9 to TRBJ2-1, with D perhaps matching TRBD1 (5 bases). With 3 bases removed from V and 4 bases from J, the gap between germline ends came to 23 bases. Germline lookup yields CDR1 SGDLS and CDR2 YYNGEE. The CDR3 is made up of 18 amino acids. The CDR3 DNA is TGTGCCAGCAGCGCCCCGAGGTCGACAGACATAAATTACAATGAGCAGTTCTTC. It specifies CASSAPRSTDINYNEQFF.

The V call is TRBV11-3, the J call TRBJ2-5; 9 bases are shared with TRBD1. V shed 4 bases, J shed 5 bases, and the junction held 5 bases outside the gene matches. This CDR3 has 14 residues. Germline V gene sequence: CDR1 SGHNT, CDR2 YENEEA. The CDR3 here is CASSSGQGRETQYF. Written as DNA, the CDR3 is TGTGCCAGCAGCTCGGGACAGGGTCGGGAGACCCAGTACTTC.

The chain recombines TRBV19 with TRBJ1-2, with TRBD1 matching over 7 bases. Germline V gene data show CDR1 as LNHDA and CDR2 as SQIVND (reference sequence). Trimming cost V 3 bases and J 6 bases; bases outside gene matches: 10. The CDR3 covers 15 residues. The DNA for the CDR3 is TGTGCCAGTAGTATTACGAGGGGGCATCGGGATGGCTACACCTTC. Translating gives CASSITRGHRDGYTF.

J is TRBJ1-2 and V is TRBV29-1; D might be TRBD1 (5 bases). The germline V and J ends were trimmed by 3 bases and 7 bases, with 15 bases remaining between them. This CDR3 contains 13 residues. Germline V CDR1 and CDR2: SQVTM, ANQGSEA. In DNA form, the CDR3 reads TGCAGCGTTGATCACCGGCAGGGTAGTGGCTACACCTTC. Protein: CSVDHRQGSGYTF.

The V and J genes are TRBV25-1 and TRBJ1-2; D might be TRBD1 (5 bases). Looked up from germline, CDR1 is MGHDK and CDR2 is SYGVNS. Trimming pared 5 bases from V and 2 bases from J, leaving 18 bases between. The CDR3 is 16 amino acids. This CDR3 reads CASSSAGGGKNYGYTF. CDR3 DNA: TGTGCCAGCAGTTCCGCCGGGGGGGGGAAAAACTATGGCTACACCTTC.